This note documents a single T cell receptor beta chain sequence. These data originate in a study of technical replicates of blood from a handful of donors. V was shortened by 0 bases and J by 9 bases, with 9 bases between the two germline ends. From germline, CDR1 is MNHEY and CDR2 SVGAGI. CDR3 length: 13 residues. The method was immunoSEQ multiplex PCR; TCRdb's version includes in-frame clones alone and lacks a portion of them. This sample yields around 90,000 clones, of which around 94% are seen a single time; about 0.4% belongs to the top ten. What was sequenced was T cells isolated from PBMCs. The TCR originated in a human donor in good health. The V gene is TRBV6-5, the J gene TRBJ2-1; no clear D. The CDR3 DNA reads TGTGCCAGCAGTTACTCGACACCAGCTGAGCAGTTCTTC. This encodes CASSYSTPAEQFF.